This T cell receptor beta chain was documented in a study of sequential checkpoint blockade in melanoma. The wider study: Each arm's sequence ended with maintenance nivolumab.

The treatment is: randomized to nivolumab then ipilimumab (arm A) or the reverse (arm B). Germline V lookup: CDR1 ENHRY, CDR2 SYGVKD. Trimming stripped 3 bases from V and 4 bases from J, with 12 bases between. The CDR3 is 14 amino acids. The repertoire was sequenced with immunoSEQ multiplex PCR; TCRdb's copy has only in-frame clones and lacks some. The table lists 1,500 to 2,000 clones, 51% of them singletons. V usage is TRBV10-3 and J usage is TRBJ1-2; weak D call: TRBD1 (5 bases). This specimen was CD8+ T cells sorted from blood (inferred from file names), taken from a patient given nivolumab and ipilimumab in sequence. This sequence originates from a human patient with melanoma. Some clones in this sample may be carry-over from other donors' samples. CDR3 protein: CAISEEVRAYGYTF. Written as DNA, the CDR3 is TGTGCCATCAGTGAAGAGGTCAGGGCCTATGGCTACACCTTC.